Presented here are 17 T cell receptor beta chains from one specimen sequenced in a study of shared clonotypes between healthy human individuals. Generated by immunoSEQ multiplex PCR, the TCRdb table keeps only in-frame clones and is missing some. Of approximately 500,000 clones detected, over 60% appear once; the ten largest clones hold around 12%. Sequencing was performed on PBMCs. These receptors were taken from a woman aged 40 to 50 in good health. Some clones in this sample may be carry-over from other donors' samples.

In this sample, this clone turned up a few times. This chain links TRBV15 with TRBJ2-7; D call uncertain. The germline V and J ends were trimmed by 0 bases and 3 bases, with 6 bases remaining between them. The CDR3 covers 13 residues. Germline CDR1 reads LNHNV; CDR2 reads YYDKDF (reference sequence). CDR3 coding DNA: TGTGCCACCAGCAGAGACCCAAGCTACGAGCAGTACTTC. Protein sequence: CATSRDPSYEQYF.

The V and J genes are TRBV30 and TRBJ1-6; no definite D call. The CDR3 loop spans 17 amino acids. The V end was cut by 4 bases, the J end by 0 bases, with 16 bases between. Germline V gives CDR1 GTSNPN, CDR2 SVGIG (reference sequence). The CDR3: CAWNLRGGSSYNSPLHF. The CDR3 DNA reads as TGTGCCTGGAATCTGAGAGGCGGGAGCTCCTATAATTCACCCCTCCACTTT.

This chain connects TRBV6-5 to TRBJ1-1; 10 nucleotides agree with TRBD1. CDR1 and CDR2 (germline): MNHEY, SVGAGI. V lost 6 bases and J lost 4; bases outside the gene matches: 5. This CDR3 is 14 amino acids long. This CDR3 reads CASRSTGGATEAFF. CDR3 sequence (DNA): TGTGCCAGCAGATCGACAGGGGGCGCCACTGAAGCTTTCTTT.

The rearrangement uses TRBV4-1 and TRBJ2-6; 7 positions agree with TRBD2. Per the germline V gene, CDR1 is MGHRA and CDR2 is YSYEKL. CDR3 length equals 16 residues. The junction had 2 bases not matched to a gene; V was cut back by 3 bases and J by 0 bases. The CDR3 sequence is CASSQGRGSGANVLTF. The CDR3 bases are TGCGCCAGCAGCCAGGGGAGGGGCTCTGGGGCCAACGTCCTGACTTTC.

This sequence joins TRBV19 and TRBJ1-3; TRBD1 matches at 8 bases. CDR3 size: 15 residues. Germline CDR1 reads LNHDA; CDR2 reads SQIVND (reference sequence). The V and J ends lost 3 bases and 3 bases, in that order; junction bases with no gene match: 4. This chain's CDR3 is CASSIDRGRGNTIYF. The DNA for the CDR3 is TGTGCCAGTAGTATCGACAGGGGTCGTGGAAACACCATATATTTT. The whole variable domain, remainder taken from reference TRBV19 and TRBJ1-3, is DGGITQSPKYLFRKEGQNVTLSCEQNLNHDAMYWYRQDPGQGLRLIYYSQIVNDFQKGDIAEGYSVSREKKESFPLTVTSAQKNPTAFYLCASSIDRGRGNTIYFGEGSWLTVV.

The chain is built from TRBV27 and TRBJ2-7; D might be TRBD2 (5 bases). The CDR3 length is 14 residues. Germline V gene lookup returns CDR1 MNHEY and CDR2 SMNVEV (reference sequence). Trimming left V 2 bases short and J 3 bases short, with 11 bases between. CDR3 DNA sequence: TGTGCCAGCAGTTTAACCACGGGGATCTACGAGCAGTACTTC. Translating it yields CASSLTTGIYEQYF.

Remarks on this clone: One junction end disagrees with the germline gene, perhaps due to a read error. This chain connects TRBV28 to TRBJ1-5; D ambiguous. Germline CDR1 MDHEN, CDR2 SYDVKM. The CDR3 has 13 residues. CDR3 loop: CASSLNSYQPQHF. The DNA for the CDR3 is TGTGCCAGCAGTTTAAATAGCTATCAGCCCCAGCATTTT.

The J gene is TRBJ1-6, the V gene TRBV29-1; D perhaps matches TRBD1 (5 bases). In germline, CDR1 is SQVTM, CDR2 ANQGSEA. The V gene lost 7 bases and the J gene lost 7 bases, with 20 bases spanning the gap. The CDR3 spans 15 residues. CDR3 in amino acids: CSARTEGPVNSPLHF. The CDR3 DNA reads as TGCAGCGCCCGAACTGAGGGGCCAGTAAATTCACCCCTCCACTTT. Full variable domain (remainder filled in from reference TRBV29-1 and TRBJ1-6): SAVISQKPSRDICQRGTSLTIQCQVDSQVTMMFWYRQQPGQSLTLIATANQGSEATYESGFVIDKFPISRPNLTFSTLTVSNMSPEDSSIYLCSARTEGPVNSPLHFGNGTRLTVT.

This CDR3 is CASRGAGVETQYF. The CDR3 DNA sequence: TGTGCCAGCAGGGGGGCAGGGGTAGAGACCCAGTACTTC. J is TRBJ2-5 and V is TRBV11-1; weak D call: TRBD1 (6 bases). Germline-derived CDR1 and CDR2 are SGHAT and FQDESV (reference sequence). CDR3 size: 13 residues. Trimming pared 6 bases from V and 4 bases from J, leaving 12 bases between.

This chain joins TRBV7-8 and TRBJ1-5, with D perhaps TRBD1 (6 bases). The CDR3 is 16 amino acids. The germline CDR1 and CDR2 sequences are SGHVS and FQNEAQ. Trimming took off 5 bases at V and 4 bases at J, with 18 bases between the two ends. The CDR3 reads CASSPQGRDRNQPQHF. The CDR3 DNA follows: TGTGCCAGCAGCCCACAGGGTCGGGATAGGAATCAGCCCCAGCATTTT.

This clone was found a few times. CDR3 in amino acids: CSVDRTGPEAFF. In DNA, the CDR3 is TGCAGCGTTGACAGAACGGGACCTGAAGCTTTCTTT. The chain has TRBV29-1 and TRBJ1-1; TRBD1 is a possible D gene (5 bases). CDR1 and CDR2 (germline): SQVTM, ANQGSEA. The CDR3 loop spans 12 amino acids. V gave up 3 bases and J gave up 6 bases, with 11 bases separating them.

The chain joins TRBV27 to TRBJ1-4; no firm D call. Trimming stripped 3 bases from V and 5 bases from J, with 10 bases between. This CDR3 has 14 amino acids. Per germline, CDR1 MNHEY and CDR2 SMNVEV (reference sequence). The DNA for the CDR3 is TGTGCCAGCAGTTTCGGAGGGTTCAATGAAAAACTGTTTTTT. Protein product: CASSFGGFNEKLFF.

CDR3 sequence (DNA): TGTGCCAGCAGCCCCAGGACAGGCGGCAATGAGCAGTTCTTC. Protein: CASSPRTGGNEQFF. This rearrangement joins TRBV6-1 to TRBJ2-1; TRBD1 matches 7 bases. The germline V gene has CDR1 MNHNS and CDR2 SASEGT. The V segment lost 6 bases and the J segment 6 bases; nucleotides outside the gene matches: 8. The CDR3 is 14 residues long.

The chain has TRBV28 and TRBJ2-2; 14 nucleotides align to TRBD2. The CDR3 loop spans 17 amino acids. Germline V gene sequence: CDR1 MDHEN, CDR2 SYDVKM. V lost 2 bases and J lost 7; bases outside the gene matches: 6. In DNA form, the CDR3 reads TGTGCCAGCAGTTTACACGGGACTAGCGGGGGACTCGGGGAGCTGTTTTTT. It is translated as CASSLHGTSGGLGELFF.

This chain connects TRBV29-1 to TRBJ1-2; D is undetermined. The CDR3 extends over 12 amino acids. V was clipped by 0 bases and J by 5 bases, with 7 bases between them. The germline V gene encodes CDR1 SQVTM and CDR2 ANQGSEA. This chain's CDR3 is CSVEEEEYGYTF. The CDR3, as DNA: TGCAGCGTTGAAGAAGAAGAGTATGGCTACACCTTC.

The V gene is TRBV4-2, the J gene TRBJ2-3; TRBD1 aligns across 8 bases. The CDR3 consists of 16 residues. Germline values: CDR1 LGHNA, CDR2 YNFKEQ. Trimming removed 5 bases from V and 0 bases from J; junction bases left unmatched: 7. CDR3 nucleotide sequence: TGTGCCAGCAGCATCCGGGACAGGATTAGCACAGATACGCAGTATTTT. It specifies CASSIRDRISTDTQYF.

This clone was observed a handful of times. The rearrangement joins TRBV11-2 to TRBJ2-1; the D is unclear. Germline V gives CDR1 SGHAT, CDR2 FQNNGV. V shed 2 bases and J shed 7 bases, with 6 bases lying between them. The length of the CDR3 is 12 residues. CDR3 sequence reads: CASSLQINEQFF. For the CDR3, the DNA is TGTGCCAGCAGCTTACAAATAAATGAGCAGTTCTTC.